This TCR beta chain emerged from a study of molecular identifiers for immune sequencing clone quantification. TCRdb re-derived calls from the PCR reads in MiXCR, one entry per CDR3 protein. The sample holds about 320,000 distinct CDR3 sequences; about a fifth are singletons and the top ten take about 0.79%. This clonotype was observed at least ten times. The germline CDR1 and CDR2 sequences are MGHRA and YSYEKL. V lost 0 bases and J lost 7, with 18 bases in between. The CDR3 is made up of 16 amino acids. The origin of this receptor is a human donor in good health. Some libraries in this study had Jurkat cell RNA spiked in. This sequence joins TRBV4-1 and TRBJ1-1; D remains unclear. The sample consisted of naive CD8+ T cells from blood, with Jurkat cell RNA spiked in. The subset denotes: FACS-sorted CD8+CD4-CCR7+CD45RA+ naive T cells. The CDR3 sequence is CASSQEPFGGSGEAFF. DNA of the CDR3: TGCGCCAGCAGCCAAGAACCGTTTGGAGGGTCGGGTGAAGCTTTCTTT.